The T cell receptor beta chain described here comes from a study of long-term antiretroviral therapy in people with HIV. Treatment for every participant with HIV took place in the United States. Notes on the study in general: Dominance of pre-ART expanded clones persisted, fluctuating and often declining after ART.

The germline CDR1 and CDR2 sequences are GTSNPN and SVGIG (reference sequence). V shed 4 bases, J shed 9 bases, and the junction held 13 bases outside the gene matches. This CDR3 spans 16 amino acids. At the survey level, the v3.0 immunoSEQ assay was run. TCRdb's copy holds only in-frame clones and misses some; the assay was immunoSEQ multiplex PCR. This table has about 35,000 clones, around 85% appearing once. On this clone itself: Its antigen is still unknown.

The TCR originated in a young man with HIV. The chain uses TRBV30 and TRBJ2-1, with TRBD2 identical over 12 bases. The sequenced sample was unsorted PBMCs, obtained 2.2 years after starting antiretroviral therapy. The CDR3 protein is CAWTWGLAGGSGEQFF. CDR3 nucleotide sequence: TGTGCCTGGACTTGGGGTCTAGCGGGGGGGTCTGGTGAGCAGTTCTTC.